Following are 9 T cell receptor beta chains from one sample sequenced in a study of PD-1 blockade in mismatch repair-deficient tumors. This table comes from immunoSEQ multiplex PCR, and its TCRdb copy is limited to in-frame clones, with some not included. This table holds some 16,000 clones, 84% found once. Material: PBMCs, obtained about 23 weeks after starting pembrolizumab. These receptors came from an adult with mismatch repair-deficient cancer.

This clone was picked up one time. This chain uses TRBV19 with TRBJ2-2, with a weak D call TRBD1 (6 bases). The germline gives CDR1 LNHDA, CDR2 SQIVND (reference sequence). This CDR3 has 14 residues. The germline V and J ends were trimmed by 4 bases and 1 base, with 7 bases remaining between them. CDR3 DNA: TGTGCCAGTAGTAAGACAGGGAACACCGGGGAGCTGTTTTTT. As protein: CASSKTGNTGELFF.

This rearrangement joins TRBV7-3 to TRBJ2-3; possible D gene TRBD1, 5 bases. The germline gives CDR1 SGHTA, CDR2 FQGTGA. The CDR3 is made up of 12 amino acids. V gave up 5 bases and J gave up 6 bases, with 9 bases separating them. The CDR3 DNA is TGTGCCAGCAGCCCAGGGCGGGATACGCAGTATTTT. Its translation is CASSPGRDTQYF. Based on the CDR3 plus reference TRBV7-3 and TRBJ2-3, the full variable domain is GAGVSQTPSNKVTEKGKYVELRCDPISGHTALYWYRQSLGQGPEFLIYFQGTGAADDSGLPNDRFFAVRPEGSVSTLKIQRTERGDSAVYLCASSPGRDTQYFGPGTRLTVL.

This chain links TRBV6-5 with TRBJ2-7; the D gene is possibly TRBD2 (6 bases). Germline V gene lookup returns CDR1 MNHEY and CDR2 SVGAGI. V was pared by 4 bases and J by 6 bases, with 16 bases between. The CDR3 has 14 amino acids. The CDR3 DNA reads TGTGCCAGCAGTTGGACGGGAGCCCCCTCCGAGCAGTACTTC. Protein: CASSWTGAPSEQYF.

In the case of this clone: The same CDR3 also results from other DNA sequences found in this sample. V gene TRBV7-2 combines with J gene TRBJ2-1, with D perhaps matching TRBD2 (6 bases). V dropped 5 bases and J dropped 7 bases, with 18 bases sitting between them. Germline CDR1 is SGHTA and CDR2 is FQGNSA. CDR3 length equals 15 residues. The CDR3 sequence is CASSRTGLSGNEQFF. CDR3 sequence (DNA): TGTGCCAGCAGCCGCACGGGACTCTCCGGTAATGAGCAGTTCTTC.

The chain has TRBV11-2 and TRBJ1-1; possibly TRBD1 for D (5 bases). The CDR3 consists of 12 residues. Germline V gene lookup returns CDR1 SGHAT and CDR2 FQNNGV. The CDR3 loop reads CGQGPSDTEAFF. The CDR3 DNA sequence: TGTGGTCAGGGCCCCAGTGACACTGAAGCTTTCTTT.

The J gene is TRBJ1-2, the V gene TRBV5-1, with a possible D match to TRBD1 (6 bases). CDR1 and CDR2 (germline): SGHRS, YFSETQ. CDR3 length equals 14 residues. Trimming removed 4 bases from V and 4 bases from J, with 14 bases in between. The chain's CDR3 is CASSMGANSYGYTF. The DNA of the CDR3 is TGCGCCAGCAGCATGGGGGCGAATAGCTATGGCTACACCTTC.

The genes are TRBV28 and TRBJ1-5; no clear D gene. The CDR3 totals 12 residues. Germline CDR1 is MDHEN and CDR2 is SYDVKM. V gave up 10 bases and J gave up 4 bases, with 11 bases separating them. DNA for the CDR3: TGTGCCACCAGAAACTCTAATCAGCCCCAGCATTTT. It specifies CATRNSNQPQHF. The full variable domain, its missing parts supplied by reference TRBV28 and TRBJ1-5, is DVKVTQSSRYLVKRTGEKVFLECVQDMDHENMFWYRQDPGLGLRLIYFSYDVKMKEKGDIPEGYSVSREKKERFSLILESASTNQTSMYLCATRNSNQPQHFGDGTRLSIL.

The chain employs TRBV10-3 and TRBJ2-7, with 7 bases identical to TRBD2. V shed 5 bases and J 2 bases; nucleotides not matched to a gene: 6. The CDR3 loop spans 14 amino acids. Germline V gene sequence: CDR1 ENHRY, CDR2 SYGVKD. CDR3 sequence reads: CAISPTSSAYEQYF. The CDR3 nucleotides are TGTGCCATCAGTCCGACTAGCTCAGCCTACGAGCAGTACTTC.

This sequence joins TRBV10-3 and TRBJ2-7, with TRBD1 identical over 7 bases. The CDR3 length is 13 residues. V lost 4 bases, J lost 3 bases, and 3 bases stayed unmatched. In germline, CDR1 is ENHRY, CDR2 SYGVKD. CDR3 in amino acids: CAISADRVYEQYF. The CDR3 region has the DNA TGTGCCATCAGTGCTGACAGGGTCTACGAGCAGTACTTC.